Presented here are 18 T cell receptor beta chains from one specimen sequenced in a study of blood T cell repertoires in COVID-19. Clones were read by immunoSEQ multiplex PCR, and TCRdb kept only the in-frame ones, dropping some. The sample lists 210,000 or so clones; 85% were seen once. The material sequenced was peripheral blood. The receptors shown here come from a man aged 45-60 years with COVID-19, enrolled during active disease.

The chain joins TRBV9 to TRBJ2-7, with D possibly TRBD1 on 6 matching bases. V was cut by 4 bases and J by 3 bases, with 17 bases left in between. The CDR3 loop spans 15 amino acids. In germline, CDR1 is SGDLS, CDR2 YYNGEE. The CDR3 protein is CASSPHGDINYEQYF. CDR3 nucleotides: TGTGCCAGCAGCCCCCACGGGGACATAAACTACGAGCAGTACTTC. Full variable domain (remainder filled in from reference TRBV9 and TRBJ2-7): DSGVTQTPKHLITATGQRVTLRCSPRSGDLSVYWYQQSLDQGLQFLIQYYNGEERAKGNILERFSAQQFPDLHSELNLSSLELGDSALYFCASSPHGDINYEQYFGPGTRLTVT.

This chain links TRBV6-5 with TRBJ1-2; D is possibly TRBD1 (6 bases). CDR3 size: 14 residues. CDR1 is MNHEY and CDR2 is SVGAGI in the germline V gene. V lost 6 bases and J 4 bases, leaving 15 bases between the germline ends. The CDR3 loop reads CASSKGGGSYGYTF. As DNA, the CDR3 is TGTGCCAGCAGCAAAGGGGGGGGGAGCTATGGCTACACCTTC.

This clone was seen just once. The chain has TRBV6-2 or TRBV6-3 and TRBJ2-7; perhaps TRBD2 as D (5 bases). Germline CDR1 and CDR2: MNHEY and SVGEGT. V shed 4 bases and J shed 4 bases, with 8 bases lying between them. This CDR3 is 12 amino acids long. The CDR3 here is CASSSTGYEQYF. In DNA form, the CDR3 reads TGTGCCAGCAGTTCAACGGGGTACGAGCAGTACTTC.

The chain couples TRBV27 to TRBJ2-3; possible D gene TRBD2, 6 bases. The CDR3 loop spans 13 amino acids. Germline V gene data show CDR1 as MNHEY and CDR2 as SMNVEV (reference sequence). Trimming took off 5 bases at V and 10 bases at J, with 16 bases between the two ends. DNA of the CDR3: TGTGCCAGCAGTCTAGCGTGGTCCTATCCGCAGTATTTT. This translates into CASSLAWSYPQYF.

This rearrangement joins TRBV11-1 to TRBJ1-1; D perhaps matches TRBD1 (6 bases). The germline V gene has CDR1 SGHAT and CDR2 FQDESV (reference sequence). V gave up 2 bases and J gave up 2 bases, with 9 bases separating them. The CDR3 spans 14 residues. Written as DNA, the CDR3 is TGTGCCAGCAGCTTACAACAGGGTAACACTGAAGCTTTCTTT. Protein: CASSLQQGNTEAFF.

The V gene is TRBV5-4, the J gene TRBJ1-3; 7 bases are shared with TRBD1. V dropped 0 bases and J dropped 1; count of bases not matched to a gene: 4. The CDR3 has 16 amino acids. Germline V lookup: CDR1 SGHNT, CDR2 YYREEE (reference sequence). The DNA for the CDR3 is TGTGCCAGCAGCTTGGGACAGGGCCCATCTGGAAACACCATATATTTT. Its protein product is CASSLGQGPSGNTIYF.

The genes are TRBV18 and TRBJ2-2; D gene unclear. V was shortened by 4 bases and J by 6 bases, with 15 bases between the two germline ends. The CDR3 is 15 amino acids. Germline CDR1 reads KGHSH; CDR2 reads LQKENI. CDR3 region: CASSLQRQGPGELFF. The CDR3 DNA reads TGTGCCAGCTCACTACAGAGACAAGGCCCCGGGGAGCTGTTTTTT.

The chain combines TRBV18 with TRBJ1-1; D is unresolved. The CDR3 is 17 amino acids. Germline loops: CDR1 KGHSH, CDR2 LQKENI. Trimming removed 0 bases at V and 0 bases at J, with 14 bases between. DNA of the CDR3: TGTGCCAGCTCACCACCCTGGGCAGGAAAGATGAACACTGAAGCTTTCTTT. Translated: CASSPPWAGKMNTEAFF.

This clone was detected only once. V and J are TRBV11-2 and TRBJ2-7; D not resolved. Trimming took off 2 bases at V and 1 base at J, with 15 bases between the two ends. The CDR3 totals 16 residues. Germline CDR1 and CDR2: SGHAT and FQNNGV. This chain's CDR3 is CASSLHGLPQSYEQYF. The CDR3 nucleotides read TGTGCCAGCAGCTTACATGGGCTGCCGCAATCCTACGAGCAGTACTTC.

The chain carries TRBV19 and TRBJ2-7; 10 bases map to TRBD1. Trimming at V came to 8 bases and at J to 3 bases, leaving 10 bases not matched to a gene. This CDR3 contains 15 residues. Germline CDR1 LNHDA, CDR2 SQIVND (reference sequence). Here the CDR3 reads CASQRRDRGVYEQYF. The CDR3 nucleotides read TGTGCCAGTCAAAGACGGGACAGGGGCGTCTACGAGCAGTACTTC.

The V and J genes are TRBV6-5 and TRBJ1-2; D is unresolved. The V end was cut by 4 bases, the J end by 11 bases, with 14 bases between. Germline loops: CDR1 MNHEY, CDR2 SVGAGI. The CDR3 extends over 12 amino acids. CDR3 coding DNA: TGTGCCAGCAGTTCCGCGGGAGTGGCGTACACCTTC. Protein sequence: CASSSAGVAYTF.

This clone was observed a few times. Here the CDR3 DNA reads TGCGCCAGCAGCCTCGACAGGGCTTCGGACACCGGGGAGCTGTTTTTT. It encodes CASSLDRASDTGELFF. The rearrangement joins TRBV5-1 to TRBJ2-2; 7 bases map to TRBD1. The CDR3 extends over 16 amino acids. With 4 bases clipped from V and 3 bases from J, the junction kept 9 bases outside the gene matches. Germline V gives CDR1 SGHRS, CDR2 YFSETQ. Supplemented by reference TRBV5-1 and TRBJ2-2, the full variable domain reads KAGVTQTPRYLIKTRGQQVTLSCSPISGHRSVSWYQQTPGQGLQFLFEYFSETQRNKGNFPGRFSGRQFSNSRSEMNVSTLELGDSALYLCASSLDRASDTGELFFGEGSRLTVL.

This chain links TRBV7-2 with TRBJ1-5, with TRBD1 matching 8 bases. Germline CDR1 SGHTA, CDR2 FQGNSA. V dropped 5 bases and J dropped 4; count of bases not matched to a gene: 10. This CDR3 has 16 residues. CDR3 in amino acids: CASSDPDRVGNQPQHF. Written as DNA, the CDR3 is TGTGCCAGCAGCGACCCGGACAGGGTTGGTAATCAGCCCCAGCATTTT. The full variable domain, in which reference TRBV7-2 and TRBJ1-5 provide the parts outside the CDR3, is GAGVSQSPSNKVTEKGKDVELRCDPISGHTALYWYRQSLGQGLEFLIYFQGNSAPDKSGLPSDRFSAERTGGSVSTLTIQRTQQEDSAVYLCASSDPDRVGNQPQHFGDGTRLSIL.

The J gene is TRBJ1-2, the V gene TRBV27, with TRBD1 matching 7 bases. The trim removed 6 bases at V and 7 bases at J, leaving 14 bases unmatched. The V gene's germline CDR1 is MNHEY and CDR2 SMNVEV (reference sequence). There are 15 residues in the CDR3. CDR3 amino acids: CASSTSSYRGGGYTF. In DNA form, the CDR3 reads TGTGCCAGCAGCACTTCTTCTTACAGGGGCGGTGGCTACACCTTC.

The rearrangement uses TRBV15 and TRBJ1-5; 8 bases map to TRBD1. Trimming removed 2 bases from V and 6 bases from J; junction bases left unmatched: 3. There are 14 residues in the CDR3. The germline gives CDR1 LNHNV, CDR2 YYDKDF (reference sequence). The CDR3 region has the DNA TGTGCCACCAGCAGACAACAGGGGGGTCAGCCCCAGCATTTT. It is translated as CATSRQQGGQPQHF.

The CDR3 coding sequence is TGCGCCAGCAGCATCTCCGGGACTAGCGGTGAGCAGTACTTC. Amino acids: CASSISGTSGEQYF. The V and J genes are TRBV5-1 and TRBJ2-7; 11 bases are a match to TRBD2. J was trimmed by 7 bases and V by 4 bases; bases with no gene match: 7. This CDR3 spans 14 amino acids. Germline V gives CDR1 SGHRS, CDR2 YFSETQ.

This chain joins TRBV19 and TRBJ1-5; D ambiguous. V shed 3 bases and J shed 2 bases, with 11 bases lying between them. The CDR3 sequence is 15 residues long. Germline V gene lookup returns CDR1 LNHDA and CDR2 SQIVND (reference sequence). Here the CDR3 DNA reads TGTGCCAGTAGTATCGGGGTGGTGGGCAATCAGCCCCAGCATTTT. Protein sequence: CASSIGVVGNQPQHF.

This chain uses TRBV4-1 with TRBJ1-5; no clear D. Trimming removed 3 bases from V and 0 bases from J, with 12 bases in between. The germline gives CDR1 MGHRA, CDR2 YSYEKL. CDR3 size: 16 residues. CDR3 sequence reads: CASSQDSINSNQPQHF. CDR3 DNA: TGCGCCAGCAGCCAGGACTCCATAAATAGCAATCAGCCCCAGCATTTT.